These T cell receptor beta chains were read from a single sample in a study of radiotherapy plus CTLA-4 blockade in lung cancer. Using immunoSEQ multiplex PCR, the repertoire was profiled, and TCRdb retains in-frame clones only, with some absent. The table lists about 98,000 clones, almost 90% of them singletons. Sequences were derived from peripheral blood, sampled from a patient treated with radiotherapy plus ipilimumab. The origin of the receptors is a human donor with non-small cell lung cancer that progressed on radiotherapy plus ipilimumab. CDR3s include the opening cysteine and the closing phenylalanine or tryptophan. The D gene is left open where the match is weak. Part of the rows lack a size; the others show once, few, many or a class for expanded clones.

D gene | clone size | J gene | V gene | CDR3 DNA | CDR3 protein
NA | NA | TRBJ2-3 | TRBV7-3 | TGTGCCAGCAGCTTAGTGGGGTCAGTCTATACAGATACGCAGTATTTT | CASSLVGSVYTDTQYF
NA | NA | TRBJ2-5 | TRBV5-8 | TGTGCCAGCAGCAGGAAGGAGGTCCAAGAGACCCAGTACTTC | CASSRKEVQETQYF
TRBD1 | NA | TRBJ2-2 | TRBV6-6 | TGTGCCAGCAGATCAGGACAGGGCACCGGGGAGCTGTTTTTT | CASRSGQGTGELFF
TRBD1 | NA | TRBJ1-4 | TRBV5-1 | TGCGCCAGCAGCACCGGGACAGGGTTGGGAAAACTGTTTTTT | CASSTGTGLGKLFF
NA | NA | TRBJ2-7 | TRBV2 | TGTGCCAGCAGGAATCAGGGGAGCTCCTACGAGCAGTACTTC | CASRNQGSSYEQYF
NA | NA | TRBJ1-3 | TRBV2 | TGTGCCAGCAGGGGCTCTGGAAACACCATATATTTT | CASRGSGNTIYF
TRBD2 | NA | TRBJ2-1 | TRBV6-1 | TGTGCCAGCAGTGGGGGGGTAGCGGGGTCATCTGAGCAGTTCTTC | CASSGGVAGSSEQFF
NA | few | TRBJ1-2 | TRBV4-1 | TGCGCCAGCAGCCAAGAATTTTGGCGGGTGGGAGCTAACTATGGCTACACCTTC | CASSQEFWRVGANYGYTF
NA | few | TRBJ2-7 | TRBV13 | TGTGCCAGCAGCTTTACAGGGTCCTACGAGCAGTACTTC | CASSFTGSYEQYF
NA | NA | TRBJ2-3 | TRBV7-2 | TGTGCCAGCAGCTTTTCAGGGCATACGCAGTATTTT | CASSFSGHTQYF
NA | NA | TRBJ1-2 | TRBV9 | TGTGCCAGCAGCGTAGGGGCCGGGGTGGGGAACTATGGCTACACCTTC | CASSVGAGVGNYGYTF
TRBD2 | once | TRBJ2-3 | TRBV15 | TGTGCCACCAGCAGATTGGGGGGGACTAGCGGGTTAAAAACCACAGATACGCAGTATTTT | CATSRLGGTSGLKTTDTQYF
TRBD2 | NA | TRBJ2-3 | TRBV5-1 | TGCGCCAGCAGCGCCGGGGATAGCGGGAGCACAGATACGCAGTATTTT | CASSAGDSGSTDTQYF
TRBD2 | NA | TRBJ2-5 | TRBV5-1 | TGCGCCAGCAGCCGCGGACTAGCGGGAGAAGAGACCCAGTACTTC | CASSRGLAGEETQYF
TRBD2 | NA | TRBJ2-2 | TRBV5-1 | TGCGCCAGCAGCCCGCGCGGGAGCGGGAACTCCGCGAACACCGGGGAGCTGTTTTTT | CASSPRGSGNSANTGELFF